Following are 21 T cell receptor beta chains from one sample sequenced in a study of T cell repertoires in cytomegalovirus infection. One entry per CDR3 protein, called by TCRdb with MiXCR from the reads. This table has about 310,000 distinct CDR3 sequences, roughly 15% appearing once. The specimen sequenced was PBMCs. Receptor source: a human donor in good health (CMV status not recorded). Some clones in this sample may be carry-over from other donors' samples.

This clonotype showed up just a few times. This rearrangement joins TRBV20-1 to TRBJ1-2, with 7 positions matching TRBD1. The CDR3 has 12 amino acids. J gave up 2 bases and V 7 bases, and 4 bases lay outside the gene matches. CDR1 is DFQATT, CDR2 SNEGSKA, per germline (reference sequence). The CDR3 nucleotides read TGCAGTGTCGGGACAGCCAACTATGGCTACACCTTC. The encoded protein is CSVGTANYGYTF.

This clonotype was observed a few times. The DNA of the CDR3 is TGTGCCATCAGGCCAGGTGGTCTTGAAGCTTTCTTT. This gives the protein CAIRPGGLEAFF. V usage is TRBV10-3 and J usage is TRBJ1-1; D is ambiguous. Looked up from germline, CDR1 is ENHRY and CDR2 is SYGVKD. The V end was cut by 6 bases, the J end by 7 bases, with 12 bases between. The CDR3 is 12 amino acids.

This clonotype has only a few counts. The chain is built from TRBV6-1 and TRBJ2-7; 10 nucleotides agree with TRBD1. The V segment lost 8 bases and the J segment 5 bases; nucleotides outside the gene matches: 9. Germline CDR1 and CDR2: MNHNS and SASEGT. CDR3 size: 14 residues. The CDR3 sequence is CASLRDRGIDEQYF. The CDR3 DNA reads as TGTGCCAGCCTCCGGGACAGGGGAATCGACGAGCAGTACTTC.

This clonotype was counted a few times. CDR3 residues: CASSHDRSEKLFF. CDR3 sequence (DNA): TGTGCCAGCAGTCACGACCGAAGTGAAAAACTGTTTTTT. The J gene is TRBJ1-4, the V gene TRBV12-3 or TRBV12-4; D call uncertain. This CDR3 region has 13 residues. Trimming removed 5 bases at V and 7 bases at J, with 11 bases between.

Ten or more counts support this clonotype. V and J are TRBV7-9 and TRBJ1-1; tentatively, D is TRBD1 (5 bases). The germline CDR1 and CDR2 sequences are SEHNR and FQNEAQ (reference sequence). The V end lost 8 bases, the J end lost 1 base, and 14 bases lay between the germline ends. This CDR3 has 14 amino acids. The CDR3 nucleotides read TGTGCCAGCGGCCGTGGGGGAGCGAACACTGAAGCTTTCTTT. This gives the protein CASGRGGANTEAFF.

The chain uses TRBV20-1 and TRBJ1-1; 7 bases line up with TRBD1. This CDR3 is 14 amino acids long. Germline V gives CDR1 DFQATT, CDR2 SNEGSKA (reference sequence). V lost 0 bases and J lost 1; bases outside the gene matches: 2. The CDR3 reads CSARDHRGNTEAFF. CDR3 bases: TGCAGTGCTAGAGATCACAGGGGGAACACTGAAGCTTTCTTT.

V is TRBV20-1 and J is TRBJ1-1, with D possibly TRBD1 on 6 matching bases. Trimming cost V 0 bases and J 1 base, with 12 bases left between them. CDR1 is DFQATT and CDR2 is SNEGSKA in the germline V gene (reference sequence). The CDR3 sequence is 15 residues long. Written as DNA, the CDR3 is TGCAGTGCTAGAGAGGGGGCCTTTTCGAACACTGAAGCTTTCTTT. This codes for CSAREGAFSNTEAFF.

This clonotype was counted at least ten times. V gene TRBV7-2 combines with J gene TRBJ1-3, with no clear D. V lost 5 bases and J lost 7, with 18 bases in between. The germline V gene has CDR1 SGHTA and CDR2 FQGNSA. The CDR3 is 15 amino acids. The CDR3 sequence: CASSNGVLNMNTIYF. For the CDR3, the DNA is TGTGCCAGCAGCAACGGGGTTCTCAATATGAACACCATATATTTT.

The table lists this clonotype with many counts. V usage is TRBV12-3 or TRBV12-4 and J usage is TRBJ2-4; weak D call: TRBD1 (5 bases). The V and J ends lost 5 bases and 0 bases respectively, with 14 bases between them. The length of the CDR3 is 16 residues. In DNA, the CDR3 is TGTGCCAGCAGTCAAGACAGTACAATAGCCAAAAACATTCAGTACTTC. It yields the protein CASSQDSTIAKNIQYF.

This clonotype was counted at least ten times. The CDR3: CASSQASEGLGEAFF. CDR3 sequence (DNA): TGCGCCAGCAGCCAAGCGAGCGAGGGGCTCGGTGAAGCTTTCTTT. V gene TRBV4-1 combines with J gene TRBJ1-1; D is perhaps TRBD1 (5 bases). The germline V gene has CDR1 MGHRA and CDR2 YSYEKL. The CDR3 consists of 15 residues. The V end was cut by 1 base, the J end by 7 bases, with 16 bases between.

This clonotype was found many times. The gene calls are TRBV28 and TRBJ1-5; D uncertain. From germline, CDR1 is MDHEN and CDR2 SYDVKM. The CDR3 has 14 residues. The germline V and J ends were trimmed by 3 bases and 0 bases, with 6 bases remaining between them. CDR3 residues: CASSFKISNQPQHF. The CDR3 nucleotides read TGTGCCAGCAGTTTCAAGATTAGCAATCAGCCCCAGCATTTT.

Written as DNA, the CDR3 is TGCAGTGCCCCTCCCCCAGGGCGCTCCTACAATGAGCAGTTCTTC. Translating gives CSAPPPGRSYNEQFF. The J gene is TRBJ2-1, the V gene TRBV20-1; D may be TRBD1 (5 bases). This CDR3 is 15 amino acids long. The germline V gene has CDR1 DFQATT and CDR2 SNEGSKA (reference sequence). V was shortened by 6 bases and J by 0 bases, with 15 bases between the two germline ends.

This chain uses TRBV20-1 with TRBJ1-1; D is perhaps TRBD1 (6 bases). With 6 bases removed from V and 3 bases from J, the gap between germline ends came to 11 bases. Germline assignment: CDR1 DFQATT and CDR2 SNEGSKA (reference sequence). The CDR3 has 12 residues. Written as DNA, the CDR3 is TGCAGTGCAGTAAGGGGGGACACTGAAGCTTTCTTT. Its protein is CSAVRGDTEAFF.

This clonotype was counted only a few times. The chain uses TRBV20-1 and TRBJ1-1; no definite D call. The CDR3 spans 13 residues. The V gene's germline CDR1 is DFQATT and CDR2 SNEGSKA (reference sequence). Trimming stripped 0 bases from V and 0 bases from J, with 5 bases between. The DNA of the CDR3 is TGCAGTGCTAGAGATATGATGAACACTGAAGCTTTCTTT. Translation: CSARDMMNTEAFF.

In this sample, this clonotype turned up many times. The junction departs from the called germline gene at one end, perhaps through a read error. This sequence joins TRBV7-7 and TRBJ2-3; D is unclear. The germline V gene has CDR1 SSHAT and CDR2 FNYEAQ (reference sequence). The length of the CDR3 is 14 residues. CDR3 nucleotides: TGTGCTAGCAGCTTAGGGCCCAATACAGATACGCAGTATTTT. Its protein product is CASSLGPNTDTQYF.

This clonotype was counted between two and nine times. The V gene is TRBV4-1, the J gene TRBJ2-7, with 7 positions matching TRBD2. V shed 5 bases and J 7 bases; nucleotides not matched to a gene: 17. The CDR3 spans 16 residues. CDR1 and CDR2 (germline): MGHRA, YSYEKL. The CDR3 protein is CASSSSSPPAGEEQYF. CDR3 nucleotide sequence: TGCGCCAGCAGCTCCTCATCGCCGCCGGCGGGGGAAGAGCAGTACTTC.

This clonotype was seen at least ten times. The chain employs TRBV18 and TRBJ2-5; D is undetermined. Looked up from germline, CDR1 is KGHSH and CDR2 is LQKENI. V was pared by 6 bases and J by 1 base, with 12 bases between. This CDR3 is 14 amino acids long. In nucleotides, the CDR3 is TGTGCCAGCTCTAACTTACCCGTCCAAGAGACCCAGTACTTC. This sequence encodes CASSNLPVQETQYF.

The sample holds many counts of this clonotype. The gene calls are TRBV7-2 and TRBJ1-1; no clear D gene. Germline CDR1 SGHTA, CDR2 FQGNSA. This CDR3 region has 13 residues. Trimming took off 6 bases at V and 4 bases at J, with 12 bases between the two ends. CDR3 bases: TGTGCCAGCAGTTCAGGAGCGGGCACTGAAGCTTTCTTT. Residues: CASSSGAGTEAFF.

The sample holds many counts of this clonotype. This chain connects TRBV7-9 to TRBJ2-2, with 7 bases fitting TRBD1. Germline-derived CDR1 and CDR2 are SEHNR and FQNEAQ (reference sequence). Germline trimming cut 5 bases from V and 5 bases from J; bases unmatched to any gene: 11. The CDR3 has 16 amino acids. CDR3 DNA sequence: TGTGCCAGCAGCCCGCTTACGACAGGGACGACCGGGGAGCTGTTTTTT. Protein sequence: CASSPLTTGTTGELFF.

With respect to this clonotype: Just one base apart from a much larger clone, this may be a read error. V is TRBV7-2 and J is TRBJ1-2, with D perhaps TRBD1 (6 bases). The germline V gene has CDR1 SGHTA and CDR2 FQGNSA. V shed 5 bases and J shed 3 bases, with 13 bases lying between them. The CDR3 contains 14 residues. CDR3 nucleotide sequence: TGTGCCAGCAGCCCTGGACAGTCCCACTATGGCTACACCTTC. Translating it yields CASSPGQSHYGYTF.

This clonotype occurred many times. The genes are TRBV7-2 and TRBJ1-2; 7 bases are a match to TRBD1. CDR1 is SGHTA, CDR2 FQGNSA, per germline. The CDR3 covers 17 residues. The junction had 13 bases not matched to a gene; V was cut back by 2 bases and J by 4 bases. CDR3 DNA sequence: TGTGCCAGCAGCTTACCAACCCTGACAGGGCGGGTCTATGGCTACACCTTC. It specifies CASSLPTLTGRVYGYTF.